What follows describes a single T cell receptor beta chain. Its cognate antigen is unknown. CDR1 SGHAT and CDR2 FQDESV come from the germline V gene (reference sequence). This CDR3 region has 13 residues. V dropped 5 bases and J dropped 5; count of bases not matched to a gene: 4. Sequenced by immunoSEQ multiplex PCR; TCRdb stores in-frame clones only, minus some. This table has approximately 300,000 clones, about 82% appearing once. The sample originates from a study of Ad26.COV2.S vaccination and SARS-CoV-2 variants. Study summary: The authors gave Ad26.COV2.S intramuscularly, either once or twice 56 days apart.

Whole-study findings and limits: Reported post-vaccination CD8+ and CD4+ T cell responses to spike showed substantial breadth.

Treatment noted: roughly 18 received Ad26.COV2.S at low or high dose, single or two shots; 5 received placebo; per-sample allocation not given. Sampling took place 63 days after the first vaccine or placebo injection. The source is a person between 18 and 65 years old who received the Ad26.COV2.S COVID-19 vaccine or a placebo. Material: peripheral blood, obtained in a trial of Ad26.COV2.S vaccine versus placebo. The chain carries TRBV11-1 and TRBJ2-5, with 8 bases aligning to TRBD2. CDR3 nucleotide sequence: TGTGCCAGCAGCAGAAGCGGGGGTGAGACCCAGTACTTC. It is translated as CASSRSGGETQYF. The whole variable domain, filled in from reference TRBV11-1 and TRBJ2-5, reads EAEVAQSPRYKITEKSQAVAFWCDPISGHATLYWYRQILGQGPELLVQFQDESVVDDSQLPKDRFSAERLKGVDSTLKIQPAELGDSAMYLCASSRSGGETQYFGPGTRLLVL.